These T cell receptor beta chains were read from a single sample in a study of T cells in Graves' hyperthyroidism and ophthalmopathy. Using its own MiXCR run on the multiplex PCR reads, TCRdb lists one record per CDR3 protein. The sample includes about 250,000 distinct CDR3 sequences, approximately 21% of them seen just once. The sample consisted of blood. These receptors were collected from a man aged 25 to 40 with Graves' ophthalmopathy. Both conserved end residues are part of each CDR3. D genes are given only for firm matches. Clone size appears in some rows only: once, few, many, or a class for an expanded clone.

d_call	v_call	j_call	clone_size	cdr3_length	cdr3_nt	cdr3_aa
NA	TRBV11-2	TRBJ2-1	many	14	TGTGCCAGCAGCTTAGAAACCGGCTACAATGAGCAGTTCTTC	CASSLETGYNEQFF
NA	TRBV28	TRBJ2-7	many	15	TGTGCCAGCAGTGTCGGGGGCACCGCCACCTACGAGCAGTACTTC	CASSVGGTATYEQYF
TRBD1	TRBV6-1	TRBJ1-2	NA	14	TGTGCCAGCAGTGAACCAGGGGGCGGGTATGGCTACACCTTC	CASSEPGGGYGYTF
NA	TRBV28	TRBJ1-1	many	13	TGTGCCAGCAGACGACAGGAAAACACTGAAGCTTTCTTT	CASRRQENTEAFF
TRBD2	TRBV20-1	TRBJ2-3	many	15	TGCAGTGCTAGAGATTCAGCGGGAGCGGTGGATACGCAGTATTTT	CSARDSAGAVDTQYF
TRBD1	TRBV28	TRBJ2-3	NA	14	TGTGCCAGCAGCCCAGGGACAGGTTGGGATACGCAGTATTTT	CASSPGTGWDTQYF
NA	TRBV5-1	TRBJ2-4	many	15	TGCGCCAGCAGCTTGGGTACGGGAGCCAAAAACATTCAGTACTTC	CASSLGTGAKNIQYF
TRBD1	TRBV28	TRBJ2-2	NA	12	TGTGCCGACAGGGGGATCACCGGGGAGCTGTTTTTT	CADRGITGELFF
NA	TRBV24-1	TRBJ2-1	NA	15	TGTGCCACCAGTGCTCCAGGGTACAACTACAATGAGCAGTTCTTC	CATSAPGYNYNEQFF
NA	TRBV6-1	TRBJ1-2	few	16	TGTGCCAGCAGTTCGAACACCCCCGGCGTTAACTATGGCTACACCTTC	CASSSNTPGVNYGYTF
NA	TRBV2	TRBJ1-5	few	13	TGTGCCAGCAGTGTACTTAGGAACCAGCCCCAGCATTTT	CASSVLRNQPQHF
NA	TRBV9	TRBJ1-2	many	13	TGTGCCAGCAGCCCAGGAGGGTTGGATGGCTACACCTTC	CASSPGGLDGYTF
NA	TRBV15	TRBJ1-3	many	15	TGTGCCACCAGCAGAGAGGGAGTCTCTGGAAACACCATATATTTT	CATSREGVSGNTIYF
NA	TRBV18	TRBJ2-5	NA	15	TGTGCCAGCTCACCACCGTGGGGGTTCCAAGAGACCCAGTACTTC	CASSPPWGFQETQYF
NA	TRBV6-1	TRBJ2-7	many	15	TGTGCCAGCAGTCCCTCCGACAGTAGCTCCTACGAGCAGTACTTC	CASSPSDSSSYEQYF
TRBD2	TRBV10-3	TRBJ2-1	few	15	TGTGCCATCAGCATGACTAGCGGGATGTACAATGAGCAGTTCTTC	CAISMTSGMYNEQFF
NA	TRBV30	TRBJ2-7	many	12	TGTGCCTGGAAGGTCGGCCCGTACGAGCAGTACTTC	CAWKVGPYEQYF
NA	TRBV28	TRBJ1-2	few	13	TGTGCCAGCAGTGGGGGGGCAATCCGGGGCTACACCTTC	CASSGGAIRGYTF
TRBD2	TRBV27	TRBJ2-3	NA	18	TGTGCCAGCAGTTTATTGGGACTAGCGGTAAAAAGCACAGATACGCAGTATTTT	CASSLLGLAVKSTDTQYF
NA	TRBV6-1	TRBJ2-7	once	14	TGTGCCAGCGGGGCAGAGACAGCGGATGGGGAGCAGTACTTC	CASGAETADGEQYF
TRBD1	TRBV7-3	TRBJ2-3	NA	15	TGTGCCAGCAGCTTAATCGGGACAGCCACAGATACGCAGTATTTT	CASSLIGTATDTQYF